The clone carrying this T cell receptor beta chain occurred a few times. This record comes from a study of cytotoxic CD8 clonotypes in ibrutinib-treated CLL. The CDR3 is made up of 13 amino acids. V lost 8 bases and J lost 7, with 12 bases in between. In germline, CDR1 is SNHLY, CDR2 FYNNEI. TCRdb's copy holds only in-frame clones and misses some; the assay was immunoSEQ multiplex PCR. The data hold about 300,000 clones, with roughly two thirds observed a single time. The clonotype was recovered from a human donor with chronic lymphocytic leukemia. This specimen consisted of PBMCs, obtained after 36 months of ibrutinib treatment. This chain uses TRBV2 with TRBJ1-6; tentatively, D is TRBD1 (5 bases). This CDR3 is CASQGRINSPLHF. The CDR3 nucleotides read TGTGCCAGCCAGGGACGGATCAATTCACCCCTCCACTTT.